This TCR beta chain was recovered during a study of shared clonotypes between healthy human individuals. Germline V lookup: CDR1 LNHDA, CDR2 SQIVND (reference sequence). There are 18 residues in the CDR3. The V segment lost 3 bases and the J segment 2 bases; nucleotides outside the gene matches: 13. Negatively enriched CD4+ T cells were divided by CD45RA into naive and memory. Method: immunoSEQ multiplex PCR; TCRdb's copy keeps in-frame clones and lacks some. Of hundreds of thousands of clones detected, 90% to 96% appear once; the ten largest clones hold approximately 0.06%. The receptor comes from a woman aged 25 to 39 in good health. This chain links TRBV19 with TRBJ2-5; TRBD1 agrees at 9 bases. The source material was naive CD4+ T cells sorted from blood. Subset reported: CD45RA+ positively selected. The CDR3 nucleotides read TGTGCCAGTAGTATCAACAGGGGGCGCGAGGGGGGTCAAGAGACCCAGTACTTC. It translates to CASSINRGREGGQETQYF.